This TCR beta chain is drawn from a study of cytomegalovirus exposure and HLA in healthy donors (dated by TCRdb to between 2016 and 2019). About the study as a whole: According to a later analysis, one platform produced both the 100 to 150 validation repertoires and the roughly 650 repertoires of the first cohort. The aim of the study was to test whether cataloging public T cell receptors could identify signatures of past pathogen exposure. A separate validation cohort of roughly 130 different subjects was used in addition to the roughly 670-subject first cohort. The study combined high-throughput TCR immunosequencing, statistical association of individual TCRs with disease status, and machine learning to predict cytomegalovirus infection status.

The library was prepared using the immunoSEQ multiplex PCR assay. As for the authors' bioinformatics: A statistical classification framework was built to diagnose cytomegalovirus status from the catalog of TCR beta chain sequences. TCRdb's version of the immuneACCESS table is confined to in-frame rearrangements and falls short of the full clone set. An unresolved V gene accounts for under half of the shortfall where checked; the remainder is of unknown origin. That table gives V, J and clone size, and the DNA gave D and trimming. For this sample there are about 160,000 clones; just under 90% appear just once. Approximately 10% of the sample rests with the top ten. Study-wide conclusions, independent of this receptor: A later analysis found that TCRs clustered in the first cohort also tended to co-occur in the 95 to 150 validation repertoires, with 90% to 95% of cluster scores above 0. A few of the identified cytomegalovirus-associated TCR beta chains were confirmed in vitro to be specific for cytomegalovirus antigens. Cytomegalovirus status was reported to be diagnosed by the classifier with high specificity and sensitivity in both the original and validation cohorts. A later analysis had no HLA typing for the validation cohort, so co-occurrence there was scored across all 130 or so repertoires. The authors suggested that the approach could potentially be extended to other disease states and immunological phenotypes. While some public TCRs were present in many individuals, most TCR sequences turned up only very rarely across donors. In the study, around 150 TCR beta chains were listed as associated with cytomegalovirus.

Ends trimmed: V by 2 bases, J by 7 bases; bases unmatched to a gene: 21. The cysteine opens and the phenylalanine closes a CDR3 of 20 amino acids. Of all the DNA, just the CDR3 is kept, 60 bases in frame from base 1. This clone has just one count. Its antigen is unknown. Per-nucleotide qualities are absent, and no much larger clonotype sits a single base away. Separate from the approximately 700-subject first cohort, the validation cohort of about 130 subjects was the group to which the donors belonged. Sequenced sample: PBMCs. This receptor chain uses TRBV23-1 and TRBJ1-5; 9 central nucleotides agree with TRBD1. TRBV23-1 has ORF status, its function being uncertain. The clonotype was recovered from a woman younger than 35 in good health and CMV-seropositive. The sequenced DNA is TGCGCCAGCAGTCAAGCCGGGGAACAGGGGGCCGCGGCGGAGGGGCAGCCCCAGCATTTT. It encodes CASSQAGEQGAAAEGQPQHF.